These 24 T cell receptor beta chains were all obtained from the same sample, sequenced in a study of blood T cell repertoires in COVID-19. Only in-frame clones appear in the TCRdb table, and some are missing; sequencing was by immunoSEQ multiplex PCR. Of fewer than 250,000 clones in the sample, about 83% are singletons; the top ten hold around 3.5%. Input material: PBMCs or T cells enriched from blood (not recorded which). The receptors shown here come from a woman aged 40 to 55 who had been exposed to COVID-19.

The rearrangement uses TRBV6-1 and TRBJ1-5; the D gene is possibly TRBD1 (5 bases). Germline V gene data show CDR1 as MNHNS and CDR2 as SASEGT. CDR3 length: 14 residues. Trimming shortened V by 6 bases and J by 6 bases, and 15 bases separated the two germline ends. CDR3 residues: CASSPPPGGQPQHF. The CDR3 region has the DNA TGTGCCAGCAGCCCGCCTCCCGGGGGTCAGCCCCAGCATTTT.

The V gene is TRBV2, the J gene TRBJ1-5; D possibly corresponds to TRBD1 (6 bases). This CDR3 is built from 15 residues. V was cut by 5 bases and J by 0 bases, with 11 bases left in between. The germline CDR1 and CDR2 sequences are SNHLY and FYNNEI. CDR3 loop: CASSPQGSSNQPQHF. CDR3 in DNA: TGTGCCAGCAGTCCACAGGGTAGTAGCAATCAGCCCCAGCATTTT.

The chain has TRBV28 and TRBJ1-2; a possible D gene is TRBD1 (5 bases). Germline values: CDR1 MDHEN, CDR2 SYDVKM. V was shortened by 8 bases and J by 7 bases, with 14 bases between the two germline ends. The CDR3 extends over 12 amino acids. CDR3 amino acids: CASGGTDLGYTF. The CDR3 DNA reads as TGTGCCAGCGGCGGGACGGACCTTGGCTACACCTTC.

The rearrangement uses TRBV5-4 and TRBJ2-3; the match to TRBD2 covers 7 bases. The CDR3 runs 14 residues. Unmatched junction bases numbered 7, after V lost 7 bases and J lost 2 bases. Looked up from germline, CDR1 is SGHNT and CDR2 is YYREEE (reference sequence). The CDR3 nucleotides are TGTGCCAGCCAAAGAGCGGGGACCACAGATACGCAGTATTTT. Protein sequence: CASQRAGTTDTQYF.

This chain connects TRBV5-4 to TRBJ2-1; TRBD2 agrees at 12 bases. Trimming at V came to 4 bases and at J to 4 bases, leaving 6 bases not matched to a gene. This CDR3 has 16 amino acids. The V gene's germline CDR1 is SGHNT and CDR2 YYREEE (reference sequence). The CDR3 DNA reads TGTGCCAGCAGCGACGGACTAGCGGGGCTTTACAATGAGCAGTTCTTC. This translates into CASSDGLAGLYNEQFF.

The rearrangement uses TRBV27 and TRBJ2-7; possible D gene TRBD1, 5 bases. With 5 bases removed from V and 4 bases from J, the gap between germline ends came to 18 bases. Germline CDR1 MNHEY, CDR2 SMNVEV (reference sequence). This CDR3 region has 15 residues. The CDR3: CASSDQGLGRYEQYF. CDR3 sequence (DNA): TGTGCCAGCAGTGACCAGGGTTTGGGTAGGTACGAGCAGTACTTC.

V and J are TRBV12-3 or TRBV12-4 and TRBJ1-2; weak D call: TRBD1 (5 bases). V lost 8 bases and J 6 bases, leaving 13 bases between the germline ends. This CDR3 comprises 12 residues. The CDR3 is CASVQGLNGYTF. CDR3 nucleotide sequence: TGTGCCAGCGTTCAGGGACTGAATGGCTACACCTTC.

V and J are TRBV5-1 and TRBJ1-2, with 9 bases that match TRBD1. Per the germline V gene, CDR1 is SGHRS and CDR2 is YFSETQ. The ends lost 5 bases at V and 3 bases at J; junction bases unmatched: 2. The CDR3 is 13 amino acids. The CDR3 protein is CASRRTGDYGYTF. In DNA form, the CDR3 reads TGCGCCAGCAGGCGGACAGGGGACTATGGCTACACCTTC. The complete variable domain, with remaining parts taken from reference TRBV5-1 and TRBJ1-2, reads KAGVTQTPRYLIKTRGQQVTLSCSPISGHRSVSWYQQTPGQGLQFLFEYFSETQRNKGNFPGRFSGRQFSNSRSEMNVSTLELGDSALYLCASRRTGDYGYTFGSGTRLTVV.

The V and J genes are TRBV7-7 and TRBJ2-1, with TRBD2 matching over 13 bases. This CDR3 has 19 residues. The V segment lost 3 bases and the J segment 9 bases; nucleotides outside the gene matches: 17. Germline assignment: CDR1 SSHAT and CDR2 FNYEAQ (reference sequence). CDR3 DNA sequence: TGTGCCAGCAGCTTGGGGAGAGACGTTGGGACTAGCGGGGAGACTGAGCAGTTCTTC. This gives the protein CASSLGRDVGTSGETEQFF. Using reference TRBV7-7 and TRBJ2-1 for the parts outside the CDR3, the full variable domain is GAGVSQSPRYKVTKRGQDVTLRCDPISSHATLYWYQQALGQGPEFLTYFNYEAQPDKSGLPSDRFSAERPEGSISTLTIQRTEQRDSAMYRCASSLGRDVGTSGETEQFFGPGTRLTVL.

The chain combines TRBV18 with TRBJ1-6; 7 bases fit TRBD1. Looked up from germline, CDR1 is KGHSH and CDR2 is LQKENI. The V gene end was trimmed by 5 bases and the J gene end by 7 bases; junction bases not matched to a gene: 8. This CDR3 has 15 residues. The CDR3: CASSSSGTANSPLHF. In DNA, the CDR3 is TGTGCCAGCTCATCATCCGGGACAGCAAATTCACCCCTCCACTTT.

This sequence joins TRBV3-1 (or the pseudogene TRBV3-2) and TRBJ1-3, with TRBD1 as a possible D gene (6 bases). V lost 3 bases, J lost 0 bases, and 9 bases lay in between. This CDR3 has 15 amino acids. Germline V gives CDR1 LGHDT, CDR2 YNNKEL (reference sequence). CDR3 residues: CASSQGATSGNTIYF. CDR3 DNA: TGTGCCAGCAGCCAGGGGGCTACCTCTGGAAACACCATATATTTT.

This clone appeared once. The chain is built from TRBV10-3 and TRBJ2-7, with a tentative D call TRBD2 (6 bases). Germline CDR1 and CDR2: ENHRY and SYGVKD. V dropped 8 bases and J dropped 2 bases, with 16 bases sitting between them. The CDR3 consists of 14 residues. The CDR3 sequence: CAIGPGTPPYEQYF. In DNA, the CDR3 is TGTGCCATCGGCCCCGGGACTCCCCCCTACGAGCAGTACTTC.

The count of this clone is one. The V call is TRBV10-1, the J call TRBJ1-1, with D possibly TRBD1 on 6 matching bases. This CDR3 contains 13 residues. Deletions cut 10 bases from V and 4 bases from J, with 16 bases between. Germline CDR1 reads WNHNN; CDR2 reads SYGVQD (reference sequence). The CDR3 nucleotides are TGCGCCACCAAGCAGCCGGACAGCACTGAAGCTTTCTTT. Residues: CATKQPDSTEAFF.

The V gene is TRBV7-9, the J gene TRBJ2-7; 8 bases agree with TRBD1. J lost 3 bases, V lost 5 bases, and 6 bases had no gene match. CDR1 and CDR2 from the germline V gene are SEHNR and FQNEAQ (reference sequence). This CDR3 has 14 residues. CDR3 nucleotides: TGTGCCAGCAGCCAGGGACAGGCCAACTACGAGCAGTACTTC. Translating it yields CASSQGQANYEQYF.

The CDR3 region has the DNA TGTGCCAGCAGTCAGACAGGGAGAGACTACAATGAGCAGTTCTTC. Translating it yields CASSQTGRDYNEQFF. J is TRBJ2-1 and V is TRBV2, with 7 bases identical to TRBD1. There are 15 residues in the CDR3. With 5 bases clipped from V and 3 bases from J, the junction kept 7 bases outside the gene matches. Germline lookup yields CDR1 SNHLY and CDR2 FYNNEI.

This sequence joins TRBV2 and TRBJ1-6; a weak D match, TRBD1 (6 bases). The CDR3 has 14 amino acids. The germline V gene has CDR1 SNHLY and CDR2 FYNNEI. V shed 5 bases and J shed 10 bases, with 15 bases lying between them. The CDR3 region has the DNA TGTGCCAGCAGTACACAGGGAAAGGGGTCACCCCTCCACTTT. Its protein is CASSTQGKGSPLHF.

The rearrangement links TRBV29-1 to TRBJ1-5; TRBD1 might be the D (6 bases). There are 12 residues in the CDR3. V lost 7 bases and J lost 7, with 14 bases in between. Looked up from germline, CDR1 is SQVTM and CDR2 is ANQGSEA. The CDR3 protein is CSAAGVGQPQHF. CDR3 in DNA: TGCAGCGCCGCAGGGGTCGGACAGCCCCAGCATTTT.

This clone appeared once. The chain carries TRBV25-1 and TRBJ1-2; a weak D match, TRBD1 (6 bases). The germline gives CDR1 MGHDK, CDR2 SYGVNS. The germline V and J ends were trimmed by 2 bases and 6 bases, with 19 bases remaining between them. The CDR3 totals 16 residues. The CDR3 region is CASSEPGVTALDGYTF. As DNA, the CDR3 is TGTGCCAGCAGTGAACCAGGGGTGACTGCCCTAGATGGCTACACCTTC.

The chain uses TRBV18 and TRBJ1-5, with 8 bases matching TRBD1. The CDR3 has 14 residues. Losses at the gene ends were 5 bases for V and 5 bases for J; bases not matched to a gene: 5. The germline gives CDR1 KGHSH, CDR2 LQKENI. The CDR3 reads CASSGQGTDQPQHF. The DNA of the CDR3 is TGTGCCAGCTCAGGACAGGGTACGGATCAGCCCCAGCATTTT.

The chain has TRBV4-2 and TRBJ2-7, with TRBD2 matching over 11 bases. V shed 3 bases, J shed 2 bases, and the junction held 3 bases outside the gene matches. CDR3 length: 15 amino acids. The V gene's germline CDR1 is LGHNA and CDR2 YNFKEQ. CDR3 sequence: CASSHLSGGAYEQYF. CDR3 sequence (DNA): TGTGCCAGCAGCCACCTTAGCGGGGGGGCCTACGAGCAGTACTTC.

The CDR3 sequence: CASSRPDRRPIPNEQFF. For the CDR3, the DNA is TGTGCCAGCAGCCGCCCGGATAGGCGGCCTATACCTAATGAGCAGTTCTTC. J is TRBJ2-1 and V is TRBV7-9; D remains ambiguous. CDR1 is SEHNR, CDR2 FQNEAQ, per germline (reference sequence). The CDR3 has 17 amino acids. V was shortened by 5 bases and J by 7 bases, with 24 bases between the two germline ends.

This clone was found once. The V and J genes are TRBV19 and TRBJ1-3, with 8 bases matching TRBD1. This CDR3 has 18 amino acids. Germline V lookup: CDR1 LNHDA, CDR2 SQIVND (reference sequence). The V segment lost 3 bases and the J segment 4 bases; nucleotides outside the gene matches: 14. Written as DNA, the CDR3 is TGTGCCAGTAGTATTTTCCTCCGGGACAGGTTTAACGGAAACACCATATATTTT. This gives the protein CASSIFLRDRFNGNTIYF.

This chain uses TRBV19 with TRBJ1-2, with 8 bases fitting TRBD1. Germline V gene lookup returns CDR1 LNHDA and CDR2 SQIVND (reference sequence). The V segment lost 5 bases and the J segment 5 bases; nucleotides outside the gene matches: 7. The CDR3 totals 14 residues. CDR3 bases: TGTGCCAGTAGTGCGGGACAGGCGATTTATGGCTACACCTTC. This sequence encodes CASSAGQAIYGYTF.

Only one count was recorded for this clone. Here the CDR3 DNA reads TGTGCCAGCAGCTTAGTCGTTAGCGGGGGCACAGATACGCAGTATTTT. Translated: CASSLVVSGGTDTQYF. The chain couples TRBV7-9 to TRBJ2-3; 8 nucleotides align to TRBD2. The trim removed 1 base at V and 1 base at J, leaving 4 bases unmatched. Germline assignment: CDR1 SEHNR and CDR2 FQNEAQ (reference sequence). The length of the CDR3 is 16 residues.